The 10 T cell receptor beta chains below all came from one sample that was sequenced in a study of CD8+ T cells in alopecia areata. RNA extraction and reverse transcription yielded cDNA as sequencing template. Assay: immunoSEQ multiplex PCR; the TCRdb copy retains only in-frame clones and omits some. The profile shows 200,000 or so clones, roughly three fifths of them singletons. The specimen sequenced was CD8+ T cells sorted from blood. The origin of the receptors is a human donor in good health.

This clone was detected only a few times. The chain combines TRBV27 with TRBJ1-4, with D uncertain. CDR3 length: 13 amino acids. The ends were cut back, 7 bases at V and 3 bases at J, with 9 bases in the middle. The germline gives CDR1 MNHEY, CDR2 SMNVEV (reference sequence). The CDR3 nucleotides read TGTGCCAGCACTCATCGAGCTAATGAAAAACTGTTTTTT. Translation: CASTHRANEKLFF. Full variable domain (rest looked up from reference TRBV27 and TRBJ1-4): EAQVTQNPRYLITVTGKKLTVTCSQNMNHEYMSWYRQDPGLGLRQIYYSMNVEVTDKGDVPEGYKVSRKEKRNFPLILESPSPNQTSLYFCASTHRANEKLFFGSGTQLSVL.

The rearrangement links TRBV28 to TRBJ1-1; D is unresolved. This CDR3 contains 11 residues. In germline, CDR1 is MDHEN, CDR2 SYDVKM. Trimming removed 3 bases at V and 8 bases at J, with 7 bases between. DNA for the CDR3: TGTGCCAGCAGTTTTACGTGGGAAGCTTTCTTT. Translation: CASSFTWEAFF.

This clone was detected only a few times. J is TRBJ2-3 and V is TRBV29-1; 7 positions match TRBD2. Losses at the gene ends were 4 bases for V and 2 bases for J; bases not matched to a gene: 6. The CDR3 totals 14 residues. Germline CDR1 reads SQVTM; CDR2 reads ANQGSEA. CDR3: CSVAASGYTDTQYF. In nucleotides, the CDR3 is TGCAGCGTTGCGGCTAGCGGATACACAGATACGCAGTATTTT.

This clone was seen a few times. The chain recombines TRBV23-1 with TRBJ2-3, with D maybe TRBD2 (5 bases). TRBV23-1 is annotated as an ORF whose role is uncertain. This CDR3 comprises 13 residues. The V end was cut by 7 bases, the J end by 5 bases, with 13 bases between. CDR3 DNA sequence: TGCGCCAGCAAGAGGGATTTGGTAGATACGCAGTATTTT. Translation: CASKRDLVDTQYF.

J is TRBJ1-1 and V is TRBV29-1; D is unclear. The V and J ends lost 7 bases and 1 base respectively, with 7 bases between them. This CDR3 has 11 residues. CDR1 is SQVTM and CDR2 is ANQGSEA in the germline V gene. The CDR3 loop reads CSGAGNTEAFF. CDR3 nucleotides: TGCAGCGGGGCGGGGAACACTGAAGCTTTCTTT.

V gene TRBV9 combines with J gene TRBJ1-1, with no clear D. V gave up 6 bases and J gave up 2 bases, with 11 bases separating them. The germline CDR1 and CDR2 sequences are SGDLS and YYNGEE. The CDR3 has 13 residues. The CDR3: CASNWADNTEAFF. CDR3 nucleotides: TGTGCCAGCAATTGGGCAGACAACACTGAAGCTTTCTTT.

The rearrangement joins TRBV7-3 to TRBJ1-2; D remains unclear. Trimming pared 5 bases from V and 4 bases from J, leaving 14 bases between. CDR1 and CDR2 from the germline V gene are SGHTA and FQGTGA. The CDR3 loop spans 14 amino acids. The DNA of the CDR3 is TGTGCCAGCAGCCCCTCAGGAGGGATCTATGGCTACACCTTC. This sequence encodes CASSPSGGIYGYTF.

This clone was seen a handful of times. J is TRBJ1-1 and V is TRBV19; weak D call: TRBD1 (6 bases). Trimming stripped 3 bases from V and 4 bases from J, with 12 bases between. The germline V gene encodes CDR1 LNHDA and CDR2 SQIVND (reference sequence). The CDR3 is 14 residues long. The CDR3 DNA follows: TGTGCCAGTAGTATGAGAAGGGGGGGCACTGAAGCTTTCTTT. This gives the protein CASSMRRGGTEAFF.

The chain links TRBV4-2 to TRBJ1-1; the D is unclear. V lost 3 bases and J 0 bases, leaving 17 bases between the germline ends. The CDR3 extends over 17 amino acids. Germline V gene data show CDR1 as LGHNA and CDR2 as YNFKEQ. The CDR3 sequence is CASSHPLDGGLNTEAFF. The CDR3 nucleotides are TGTGCCAGCAGCCACCCTCTGGACGGAGGATTGAACACTGAAGCTTTCTTT.

The chain joins TRBV7-9 to TRBJ1-6; D is uncertain. CDR1 and CDR2 (germline): SEHNR, FQNEAQ (reference sequence). Between the trimmed V and J ends, which lost 0 bases and 6 bases, there was a span of 3 bases. The CDR3 loop spans 13 amino acids. The CDR3 loop is CASSLALNSPLHF. As DNA, the CDR3 is TGTGCCAGCAGCTTAGCGCTTAATTCACCCCTCCACTTT.